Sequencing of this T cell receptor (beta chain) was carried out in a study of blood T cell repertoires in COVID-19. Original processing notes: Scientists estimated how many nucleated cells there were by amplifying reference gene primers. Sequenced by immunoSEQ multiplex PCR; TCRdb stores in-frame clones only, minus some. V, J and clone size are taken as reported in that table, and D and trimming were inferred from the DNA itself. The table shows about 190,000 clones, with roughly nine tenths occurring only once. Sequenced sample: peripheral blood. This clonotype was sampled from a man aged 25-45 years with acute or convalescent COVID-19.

Here the CDR3 reads CASSGQGNSGNTIYF. The CDR3 coding sequence is TGTGCCAGCAGCGGACAGGGAAACTCTGGAAACACCATATATTTT. The chain carries TRBV11-3 and TRBJ1-3, with 8 bases identical to TRBD1. Trimming at V came to 5 bases and at J to 0 bases, leaving 3 bases not matched to a gene. This CDR3 comprises 15 residues. Germline loops: CDR1 SGHNT, CDR2 YENEEA.